The present TCR beta chain was sequenced within a study of cytomegalovirus exposure and HLA in healthy donors. Study results and caveats: Later examination showed HLA-associated TCR beta chains had greater clonal expansion than equally common others. Exclusion applied to some V segments, including TRBV6-2 and TRBV6-3, as they were indistinguishable. Several of the most significant clusters appeared linked to common viral pathogens, based on a later analysis.

In regard to this clone: Antigen unknown.

This CDR3 region has 14 residues. Trimming removed 7 bases at V and 0 bases at J, with 10 bases between. Germline lookup yields CDR1 SGHRS and CDR2 YFSETQ. 60 Vbeta and 13 Jbeta primers were used in PCR. The method was immunoSEQ multiplex PCR; TCRdb's version includes in-frame clones alone and lacks a portion of them. Among about 160,000 clones listed, less than 90% were seen once. Sequenced sample: PBMCs. The receptor was isolated from a woman under 30 in good health and CMV-seronegative. The chain carries TRBV5-1 and TRBJ2-2; possibly TRBD2 for D (5 bases). As DNA, the CDR3 is TGCGCCAGCGCACCGGACTCGAACACCGGGGAGCTGTTTTTT. Its protein product is CASAPDSNTGELFF.